This TCR beta chain originates from a study of cytomegalovirus exposure and HLA in healthy donors. Study context: Across more than 350 genotyped donors, 65% to 90% landed in the Caucasian-associated ancestry cluster.

Use of 60 Vbeta and 13 Jbeta primers characterized the PCR. Assay: immunoSEQ multiplex PCR; the TCRdb copy retains only in-frame clones and omits some. The sample yields about 160,000 clones, around 84% seen once. This CDR3 is 15 amino acids long. Germline V gives CDR1 MNHNS, CDR2 SASEGT. V lost 5 bases to trimming and J lost 6 bases; unmatched junction nucleotides: 7. The material sequenced was PBMCs. J is TRBJ1-4 and V is TRBV6-1, with 9 nucleotides matching TRBD1. This sequence originates from a woman between 40 and 50 years old in good health and CMV-seronegative. CDR3 sequence: CASSSPGQGDEKLFF. The CDR3 nucleotides read TGTGCCAGCAGTTCACCGGGACAGGGAGATGAAAAACTGTTTTTT.